This TCR beta chain was identified in a study of metastatic and nonmetastatic thyroid tumors. The overall study: A comparison of repertoires was made across blood and tumor or nodule tissue from malignant and benign thyroid patients.

Treatment of any kind had been given to no patient before thyroid surgery. This clone was found many times. MiXCR reprocessed the PCR reads for TCRdb. The sample records several thousand clones, 15% to 20% being singletons. The length of the CDR3 is 15 residues. Germline CDR1 and CDR2: MNHNS and SASEGT. V lost 4 bases to trimming and J lost 0 bases, with 12 bases between them. The genes are TRBV6-1 and TRBJ1-2; D remains ambiguous. Sample: adjacent normal tissue. This sequence originates from a male donor with papillary thyroid cancer or a benign thyroid nodule (not recorded which). Some clones in this sample may be carry-over from other donors' samples. The CDR3 sequence is CASSVDGRPNYGYTF. DNA for the CDR3: TGTGCCAGCAGTGTCGACGGGCGCCCTAACTATGGCTACACCTTC.